Sequencing of this T cell receptor (beta chain) was carried out in a study of naive and memory T cell subsets. This clonotype was seen many times. An equimolar mix of two oligonucleotides served as the beta constant-region primer for TRBC1 and TRBC2. TCRdb reprocessed the UMI-ligation and nested PCR reads with MiXCR, giving one entry per CDR3 protein. Counted here are tens of thousands of distinct CDR3 sequences, about an eighth occurring once; the ten biggest clones make up approximately 0.94%. Sequences were obtained from central memory CD4+ T cells from blood. The sequence was collected from a human donor in good health.

The CDR3 nucleotides read TGCAGCGCCCAAAGGGGCTCTGAAGCTTTCTTT. It encodes CSAQRGSEAFF. V gene TRBV29-1 combines with J gene TRBJ1-1; D might be TRBD1 (5 bases). Between the trimmed V and J ends, which lost 7 bases and 6 bases, there was a span of 12 bases. The V gene's germline CDR1 is SQVTM and CDR2 ANQGSEA. CDR3 length: 11 residues.